This T cell receptor beta chain was recovered during a study of blood T cell repertoires in COVID-19. Looking at the study overall: From the United States, Italy and Spain came samples of acute and convalescent COVID-19. PBMCs, B-cell-depleted T cells, or T cells provided the cDNA or gDNA that made up the material.

In the authors' workflow: It was from reference gene primer amplification that nucleated cell counts were estimated. Clones were sequenced by immunoSEQ multiplex PCR, and TCRdb holds only the in-frame ones, with some missing. V, J and clone size derive from that table, while D and trimming were established from the DNA sequence. The data contain about 76,000 clones, around 91% of them singletons. This clone was detected only a few times. The TCR sequence derives from a human donor in a cohort sampled during active COVID-19. The sequenced material came from peripheral blood.

CDR3: CASSPEWGAYEQYF. The DNA for the CDR3 is TGTGCCAGCTCACCAGAGTGGGGGGCCTACGAGCAGTACTTC. This chain joins TRBV18 and TRBJ2-7; D may be TRBD2 (6 bases). In germline, CDR1 is KGHSH, CDR2 LQKENI. V lost 2 bases, J lost 2 bases, and 10 bases lay in between. This CDR3 region has 14 residues.